This TCR beta chain originates from a study of response to subunit inactivated influenza vaccine. Study observations and caveats: Authors suggested each seasonal flu vaccination may recruit only limited numbers of new T cells.

The CDR3 extends over 13 amino acids. Germline V CDR1 and CDR2: MNHEY, SVGEGT. Trimming left V 2 bases short and J 5 bases short, with 6 bases between. In TCRdb, the RT-PCR reads were re-called with MiXCR into one record per CDR3 protein. The sample records roughly 520,000 distinct CDR3 sequences, about 25% being singletons. Points on this clonotype: Its antigen is still unknown.

This chain joins TRBV6-2 or TRBV6-3 and TRBJ2-2; D possibly corresponds to TRBD2 (5 bases). The sample in question was CD4+ T cells sorted from PBMCs, obtained about 5 days after vaccination. The source of this sequence is a man aged 50 or older who received an inactivated influenza vaccine. The CDR3 protein is CASSYRETGELFF. The DNA for the CDR3 is TGTGCCAGCAGTTACCGGGAAACCGGGGAGCTGTTTTTT.